The entry below gives a single T cell receptor beta chain sequence along with its context. Its cognate antigen is unknown. The sample is drawn from a study of blood T cells in healthy people across ages. Regarding the study as a whole: Leaving the PBMCs unsorted stopped any conclusive comparison of naive versus antigen-experienced cells. Age brought a roughly linear fall in TCR beta diversity measured per million T cells.

Primed by a sample-barcoded 5' primer and a J-beta primer mix, a second PCR proceeded for about 7 to 12 cycles. Each cDNA molecule was tagged by a template-switch adaptor with 12 random nucleotides. Sequencing yielded, for each sample, at least 2.5 million paired-end reads carrying CDR3. MiXCR, run by TCRdb on the 5' RACE reads, gives a single entry per CDR3 protein. The sample lists approximately 1,000,000 distinct CDR3 sequences; under 40% were seen once. The CDR3 loop spans 14 amino acids. Deletions cut 5 bases from V and 1 base from J, with 11 bases between. Germline values: CDR1 LGHNA, CDR2 YNFKEQ.

The sequence derives from a man between 18 and 35 years old in good health. This chain uses TRBV4-2 with TRBJ1-2; possibly TRBD1 for D (5 bases). Sequenced input: blood. The CDR3 nucleotides are TGTGCCAGCAGCACCGACAGAAGTAACTATGGCTACACCTTC. Amino acid sequence: CASSTDRSNYGYTF.